This T cell receptor beta chain was sequenced during a study of neurological immune-mediated disorders. Synthesis of cDNA was carried out by template-switch 5'RACE. The reaction used 10-nucleotide random UMIs. TCRdb reprocessed the 5' RACE reads with MiXCR, giving one entry per CDR3 protein. The table shows some 25,000 distinct CDR3 sequences, with over 6.5% occurring only once. This clonotype was seen at least ten times. Antigen unknown. General study findings and limits: Healthy controls had more TCR clonal expansion than multiple sclerosis, which showed the least, whereas HTLV-1-associated myelopathy showed the most.

Unsorted libraries were prepared from 2 million PBMCs that had been stored at -80 C. Sequenced input: PBMCs. The receptor's source is a woman aged 35 to 49 in good health.

CDR3 bases: TGTGCCAGCAGCCAACACACTGAGCAGTTCTTC. Translation gives CASSQHTEQFF. The rearrangement links TRBV11-2 to TRBJ2-1; no reliable D call. The CDR3 has 11 amino acids. With 5 bases removed from V and 9 bases from J, the gap between germline ends came to 8 bases. The germline V gene encodes CDR1 SGHAT and CDR2 FQNNGV.